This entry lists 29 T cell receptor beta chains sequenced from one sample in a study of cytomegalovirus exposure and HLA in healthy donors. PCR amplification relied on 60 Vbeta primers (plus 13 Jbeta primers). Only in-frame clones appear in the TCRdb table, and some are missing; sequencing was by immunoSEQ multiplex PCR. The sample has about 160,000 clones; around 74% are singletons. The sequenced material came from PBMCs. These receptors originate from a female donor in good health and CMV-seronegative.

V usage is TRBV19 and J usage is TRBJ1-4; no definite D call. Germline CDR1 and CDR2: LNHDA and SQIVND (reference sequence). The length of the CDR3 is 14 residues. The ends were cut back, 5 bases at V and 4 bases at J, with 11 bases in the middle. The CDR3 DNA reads TGTGCCAGTAGTCTGAACAGCCTTAATGAAAAACTGTTTTTT. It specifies CASSLNSLNEKLFF.

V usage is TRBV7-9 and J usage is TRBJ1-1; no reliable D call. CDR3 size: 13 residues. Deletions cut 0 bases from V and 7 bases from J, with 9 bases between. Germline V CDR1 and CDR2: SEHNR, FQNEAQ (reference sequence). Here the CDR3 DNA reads TGTGCCAGCAGCTTAGCGCTGGGCAGTGAAGCTTTCTTT. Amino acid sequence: CASSLALGSEAFF.

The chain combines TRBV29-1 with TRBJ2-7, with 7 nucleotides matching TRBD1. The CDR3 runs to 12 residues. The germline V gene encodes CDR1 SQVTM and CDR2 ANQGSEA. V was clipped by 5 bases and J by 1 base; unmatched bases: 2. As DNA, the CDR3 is TGCAGCGTTCGGGACAGATCCTACGAGCAGTACTTC. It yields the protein CSVRDRSYEQYF.

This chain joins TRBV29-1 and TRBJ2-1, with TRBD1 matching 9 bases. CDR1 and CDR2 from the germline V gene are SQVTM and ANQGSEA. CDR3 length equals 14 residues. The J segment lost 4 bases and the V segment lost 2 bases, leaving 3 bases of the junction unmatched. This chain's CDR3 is CSVEQDRGYNEQFF. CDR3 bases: TGCAGCGTTGAACAGGACAGGGGTTACAATGAGCAGTTCTTC.

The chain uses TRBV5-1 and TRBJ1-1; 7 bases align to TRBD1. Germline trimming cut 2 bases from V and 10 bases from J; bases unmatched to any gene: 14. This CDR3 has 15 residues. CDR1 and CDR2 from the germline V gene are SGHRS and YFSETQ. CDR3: CASSLFEGGAGGAFF. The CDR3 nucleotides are TGCGCCAGCAGCTTATTTGAAGGGGGCGCGGGTGGAGCTTTCTTT.

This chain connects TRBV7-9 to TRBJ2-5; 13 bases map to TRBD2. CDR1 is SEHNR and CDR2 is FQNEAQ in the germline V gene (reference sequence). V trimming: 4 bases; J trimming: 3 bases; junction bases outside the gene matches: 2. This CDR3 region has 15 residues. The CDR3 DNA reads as TGTGCCAGCAGCTCTGGGACTAGCGGGAAAGAGACCCAGTACTTC. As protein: CASSSGTSGKETQYF.

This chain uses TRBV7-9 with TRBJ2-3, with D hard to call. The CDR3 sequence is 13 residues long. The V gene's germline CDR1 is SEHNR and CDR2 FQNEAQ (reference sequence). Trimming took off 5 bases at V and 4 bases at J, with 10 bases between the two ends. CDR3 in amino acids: CASSLDSADTQYF. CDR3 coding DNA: TGTGCCAGCAGCCTAGACTCGGCAGATACGCAGTATTTT.

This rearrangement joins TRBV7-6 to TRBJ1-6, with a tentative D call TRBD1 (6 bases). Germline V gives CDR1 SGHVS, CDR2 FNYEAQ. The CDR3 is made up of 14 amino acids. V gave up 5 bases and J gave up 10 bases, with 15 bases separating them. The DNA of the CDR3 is TGTGCCAGCAGCAGGGGGGAGGGGGGCTCACCCCTCCACTTT. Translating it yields CASSRGEGGSPLHF.

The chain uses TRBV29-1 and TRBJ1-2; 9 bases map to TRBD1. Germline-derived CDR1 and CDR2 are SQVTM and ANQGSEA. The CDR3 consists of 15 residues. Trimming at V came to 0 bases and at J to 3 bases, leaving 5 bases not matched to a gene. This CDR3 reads CSVEEGQGDYYGYTF. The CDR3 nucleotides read TGCAGCGTTGAAGAGGGACAGGGAGATTACTATGGCTACACCTTC.

In nucleotides, the CDR3 is TGTGCCAGCAGCTTACACAGCACAGATACGCAGTATTTT. This gives the protein CASSLHSTDTQYF. The gene calls are TRBV5-4 and TRBJ2-3; D is undetermined. The length of the CDR3 is 13 residues. The germline V gene has CDR1 SGHNT and CDR2 YYREEE (reference sequence). V lost 2 bases to trimming and J lost 0 bases, with 4 bases between them.

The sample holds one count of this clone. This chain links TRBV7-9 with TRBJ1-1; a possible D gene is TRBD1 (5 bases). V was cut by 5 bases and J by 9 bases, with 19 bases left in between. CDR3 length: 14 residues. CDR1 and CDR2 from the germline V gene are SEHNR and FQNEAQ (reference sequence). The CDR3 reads CASSVPREARKAFF. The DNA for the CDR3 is TGTGCCAGCAGCGTACCCAGGGAGGCGCGGAAAGCTTTCTTT.

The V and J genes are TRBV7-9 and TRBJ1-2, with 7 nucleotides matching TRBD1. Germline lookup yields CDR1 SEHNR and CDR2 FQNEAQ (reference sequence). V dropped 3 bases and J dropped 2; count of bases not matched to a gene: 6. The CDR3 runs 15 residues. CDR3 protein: CASSLGAGGNYGYTF. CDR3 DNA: TGTGCCAGCAGCTTGGGTGCAGGGGGGAACTATGGCTACACCTTC.

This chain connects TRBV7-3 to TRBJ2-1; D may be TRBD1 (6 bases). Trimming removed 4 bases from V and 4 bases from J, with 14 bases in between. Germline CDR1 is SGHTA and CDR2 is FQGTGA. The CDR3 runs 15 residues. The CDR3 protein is CASSSTGSSYNEQFF. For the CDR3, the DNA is TGTGCCAGCAGCTCCACAGGGTCATCTTACAATGAGCAGTTCTTC.

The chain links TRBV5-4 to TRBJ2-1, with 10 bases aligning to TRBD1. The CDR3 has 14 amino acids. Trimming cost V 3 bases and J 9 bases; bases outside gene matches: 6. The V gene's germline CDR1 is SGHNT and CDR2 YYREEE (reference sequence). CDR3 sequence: CASSWRDRGGEQFF. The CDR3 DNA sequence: TGTGCCAGCAGCTGGAGGGACAGGGGCGGTGAGCAGTTCTTC.

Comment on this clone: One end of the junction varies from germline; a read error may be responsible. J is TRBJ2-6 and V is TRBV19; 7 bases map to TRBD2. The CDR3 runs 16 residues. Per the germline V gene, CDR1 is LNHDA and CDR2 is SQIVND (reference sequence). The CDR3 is CASRSGNSAGANVLTF. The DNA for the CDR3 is TGTGCAAGTAGGAGCGGGAACTCTGCTGGGGCCAACGTCCTGACTTTC.

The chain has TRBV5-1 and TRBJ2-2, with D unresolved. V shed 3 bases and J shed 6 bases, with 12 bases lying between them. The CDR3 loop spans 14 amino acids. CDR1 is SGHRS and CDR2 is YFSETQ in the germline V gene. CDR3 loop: CASSSLPPAGELFF. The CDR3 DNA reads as TGCGCCAGCAGCTCCCTTCCTCCCGCCGGGGAGCTGTTTTTT. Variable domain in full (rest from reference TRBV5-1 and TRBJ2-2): KAGVTQTPRYLIKTRGQQVTLSCSPISGHRSVSWYQQTPGQGLQFLFEYFSETQRNKGNFPGRFSGRQFSNSRSEMNVSTLELGDSALYLCASSSLPPAGELFFGEGSRLTVL.

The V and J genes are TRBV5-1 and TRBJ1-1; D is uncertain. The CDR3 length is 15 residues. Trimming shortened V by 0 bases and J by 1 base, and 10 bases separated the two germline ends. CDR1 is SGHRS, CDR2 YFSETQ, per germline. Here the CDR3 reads CASSLVVHKNTEAFF. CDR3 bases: TGCGCCAGCAGCTTGGTCGTACATAAGAACACTGAAGCTTTCTTT.

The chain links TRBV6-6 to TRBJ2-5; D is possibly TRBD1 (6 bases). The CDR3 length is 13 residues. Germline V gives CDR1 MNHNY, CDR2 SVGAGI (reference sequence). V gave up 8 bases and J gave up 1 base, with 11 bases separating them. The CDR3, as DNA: TGTGCCAGCCGTAGACAGGCCCAAGAGACCCAGTACTTC. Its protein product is CASRRQAQETQYF.

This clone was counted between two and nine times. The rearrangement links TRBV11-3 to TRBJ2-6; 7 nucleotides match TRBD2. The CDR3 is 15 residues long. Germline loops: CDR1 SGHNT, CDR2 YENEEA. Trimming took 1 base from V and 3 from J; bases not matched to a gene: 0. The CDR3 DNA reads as TGTGCCAGCAGCTTAGGGGGGGGTGGGGCCAACGTCCTGACTTTC. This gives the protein CASSLGGGGANVLTF.

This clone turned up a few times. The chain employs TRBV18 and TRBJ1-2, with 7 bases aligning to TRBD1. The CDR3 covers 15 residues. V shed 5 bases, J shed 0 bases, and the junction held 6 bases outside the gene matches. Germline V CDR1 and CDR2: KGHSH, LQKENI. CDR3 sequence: CASSIAQGANYGYTF. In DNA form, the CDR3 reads TGTGCCAGCTCAATCGCTCAGGGGGCTAACTATGGCTACACCTTC.

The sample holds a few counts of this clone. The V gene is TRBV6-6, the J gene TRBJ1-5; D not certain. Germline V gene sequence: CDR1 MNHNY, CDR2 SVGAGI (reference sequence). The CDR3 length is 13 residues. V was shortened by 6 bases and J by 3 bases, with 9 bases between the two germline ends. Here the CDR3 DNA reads TGTGCCAGCAGCCTCGAGGCCAATCAGCCCCAGCATTTT. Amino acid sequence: CASSLEANQPQHF.

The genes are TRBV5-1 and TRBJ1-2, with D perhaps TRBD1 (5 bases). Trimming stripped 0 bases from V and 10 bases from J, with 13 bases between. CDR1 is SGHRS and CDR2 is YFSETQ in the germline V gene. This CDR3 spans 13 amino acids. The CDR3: CASSLEIQGPYTF. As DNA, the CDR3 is TGCGCCAGCAGCTTGGAGATTCAGGGTCCCTACACCTTC. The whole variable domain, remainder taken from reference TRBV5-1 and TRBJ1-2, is KAGVTQTPRYLIKTRGQQVTLSCSPISGHRSVSWYQQTPGQGLQFLFEYFSETQRNKGNFPGRFSGRQFSNSRSEMNVSTLELGDSALYLCASSLEIQGPYTFGSGTRLTVV.

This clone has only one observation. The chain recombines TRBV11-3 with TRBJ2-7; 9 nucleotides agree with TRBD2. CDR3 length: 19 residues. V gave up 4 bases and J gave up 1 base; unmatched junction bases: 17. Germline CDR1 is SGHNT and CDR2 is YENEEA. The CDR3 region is CASSSACLAGEVRSYEQYF. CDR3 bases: TGTGCCAGCAGCTCCGCGTGTTTAGCGGGGGAGGTCAGATCCTACGAGCAGTACTTC.

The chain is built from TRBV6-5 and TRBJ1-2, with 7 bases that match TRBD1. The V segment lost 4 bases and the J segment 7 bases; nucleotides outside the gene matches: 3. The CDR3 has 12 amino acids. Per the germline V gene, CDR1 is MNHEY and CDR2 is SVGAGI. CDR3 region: CASSLQGTGYTF. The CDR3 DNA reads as TGTGCCAGCAGTTTACAGGGGACTGGCTACACCTTC.

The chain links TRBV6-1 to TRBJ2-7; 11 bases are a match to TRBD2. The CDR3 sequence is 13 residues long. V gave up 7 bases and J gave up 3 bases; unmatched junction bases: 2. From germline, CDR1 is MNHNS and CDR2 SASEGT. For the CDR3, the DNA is TGTGCCAGCAAGGGACTAGCGGTCTACGAGCAGTACTTC. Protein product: CASKGLAVYEQYF.

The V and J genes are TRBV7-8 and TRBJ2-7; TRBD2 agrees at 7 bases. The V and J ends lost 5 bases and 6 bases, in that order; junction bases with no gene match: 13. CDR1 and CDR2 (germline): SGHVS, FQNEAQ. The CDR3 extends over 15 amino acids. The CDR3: CASSGGRGEFFEQYF. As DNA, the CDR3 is TGTGCCAGCAGCGGGGGACGGGGGGAATTCTTCGAGCAGTACTTC.

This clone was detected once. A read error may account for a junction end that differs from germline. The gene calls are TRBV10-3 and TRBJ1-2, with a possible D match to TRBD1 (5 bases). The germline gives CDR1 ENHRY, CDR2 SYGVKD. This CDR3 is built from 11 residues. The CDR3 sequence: CAIGEGSGYTF. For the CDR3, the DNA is TGTGCCATCGGTGAGGGGAGCGGCTACACCTTC.

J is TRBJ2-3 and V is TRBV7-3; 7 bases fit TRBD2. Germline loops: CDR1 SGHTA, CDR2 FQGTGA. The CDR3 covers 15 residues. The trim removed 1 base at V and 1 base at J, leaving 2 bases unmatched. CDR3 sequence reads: CASSLMAGGTDTQYF. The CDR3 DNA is TGTGCCAGCAGCTTAATGGCGGGGGGCACAGATACGCAGTATTTT. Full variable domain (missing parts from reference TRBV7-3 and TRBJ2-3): GAGVSQTPSNKVTEKGKYVELRCDPISGHTALYWYRQSLGQGPEFLIYFQGTGAADDSGLPNDRFFAVRPEGSVSTLKIQRTERGDSAVYLCASSLMAGGTDTQYFGPGTRLTVL.

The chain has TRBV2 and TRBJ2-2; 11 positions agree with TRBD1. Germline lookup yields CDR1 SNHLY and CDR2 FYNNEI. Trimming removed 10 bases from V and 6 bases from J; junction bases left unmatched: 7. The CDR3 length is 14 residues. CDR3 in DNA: TGTGCCACTCAGGGACAGGGGGGTGCCGGGGAGCTGTTTTTT. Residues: CATQGQGGAGELFF. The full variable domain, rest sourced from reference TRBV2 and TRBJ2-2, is EPEVTQTPSHQVTQMGQEVILRCVPISNHLYFYWYRQILGQKVEFLVSFYNNEISEKSEIFDDQFSVERPDGSNFTLKIRSTKLEDSAMYFCATQGQGGAGELFFGEGSRLTVL.